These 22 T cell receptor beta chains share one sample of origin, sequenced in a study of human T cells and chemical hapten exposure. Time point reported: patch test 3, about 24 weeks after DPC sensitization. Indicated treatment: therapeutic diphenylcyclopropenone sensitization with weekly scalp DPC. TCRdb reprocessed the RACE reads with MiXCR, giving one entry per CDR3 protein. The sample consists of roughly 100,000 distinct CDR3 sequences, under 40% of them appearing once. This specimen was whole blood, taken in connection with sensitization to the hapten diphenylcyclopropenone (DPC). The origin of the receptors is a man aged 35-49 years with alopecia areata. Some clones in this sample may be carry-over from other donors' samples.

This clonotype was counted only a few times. DNA for the CDR3: TGTGCCAGCAGCCCCAGGAGGGGCCCCACAGATACGCAGTATTTT. This encodes CASSPRRGPTDTQYF. The J gene is TRBJ2-3, the V gene TRBV5-8, with TRBD2 as a possible D gene (6 bases). Trimming took off 4 bases at V and 2 bases at J, with 14 bases between the two ends. Germline V gene lookup returns CDR1 SGHTS and CDR2 YDEGEE. This CDR3 has 15 amino acids.

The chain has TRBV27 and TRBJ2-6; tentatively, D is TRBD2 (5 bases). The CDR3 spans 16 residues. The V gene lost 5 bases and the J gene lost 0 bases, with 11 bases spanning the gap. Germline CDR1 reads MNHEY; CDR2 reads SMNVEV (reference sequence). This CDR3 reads CASSPRTASGANVLTF. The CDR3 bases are TGTGCCAGCAGTCCTCGGACTGCCTCTGGGGCCAACGTCCTGACTTTC.

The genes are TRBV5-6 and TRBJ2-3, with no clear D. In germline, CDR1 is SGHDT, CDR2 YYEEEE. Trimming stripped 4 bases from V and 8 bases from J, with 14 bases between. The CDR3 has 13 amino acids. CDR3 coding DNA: TGTGCCAGCAGCCTTACCTCCGGCCCTACGCAGTATTTT. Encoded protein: CASSLTSGPTQYF.

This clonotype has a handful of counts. The CDR3 DNA reads as TGTGCCTGGAGTCACGGGGCTGAAGCTTTCTTT. As protein: CAWSHGAEAFF. V gene TRBV30 combines with J gene TRBJ1-1; no definite D call. This CDR3 has 11 amino acids. V lost 2 bases and J lost 6, with 7 bases in between. The germline V gene has CDR1 GTSNPN and CDR2 SVGIG (reference sequence).

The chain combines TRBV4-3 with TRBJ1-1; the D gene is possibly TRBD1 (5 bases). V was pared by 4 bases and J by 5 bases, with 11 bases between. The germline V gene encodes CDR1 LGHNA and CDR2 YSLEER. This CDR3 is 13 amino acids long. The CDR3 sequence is CASSPAWGTEAFF. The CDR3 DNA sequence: TGCGCCAGCAGCCCCGCTTGGGGGACTGAAGCTTTCTTT.

The CDR3 region is CASRSGTSGKGGETQYF. The CDR3 DNA reads as TGTGCCAGCAGATCCGGGACTAGCGGGAAAGGGGGAGAGACCCAGTACTTC. J is TRBJ2-5 and V is TRBV27, with TRBD2 identical over 13 bases. CDR1 is MNHEY and CDR2 is SMNVEV in the germline V gene (reference sequence). CDR3 size: 17 residues. The J segment lost 4 bases and the V segment lost 6 bases, leaving 11 bases of the junction unmatched.

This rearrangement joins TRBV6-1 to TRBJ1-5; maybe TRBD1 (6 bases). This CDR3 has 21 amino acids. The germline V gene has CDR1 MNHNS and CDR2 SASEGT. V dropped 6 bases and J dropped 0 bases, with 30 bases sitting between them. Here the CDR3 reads CASSEPGVPDRLDYSNQPQHF. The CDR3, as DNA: TGTGCCAGCAGCGAACCGGGAGTACCAGACAGGCTGGATTATAGCAATCAGCCCCAGCATTTT.

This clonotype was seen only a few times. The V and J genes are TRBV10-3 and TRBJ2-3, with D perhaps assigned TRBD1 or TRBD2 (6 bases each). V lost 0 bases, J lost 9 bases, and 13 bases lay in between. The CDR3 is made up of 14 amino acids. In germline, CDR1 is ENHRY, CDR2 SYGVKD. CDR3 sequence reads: CAISESDRGTTQYF. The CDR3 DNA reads TGTGCCATCAGTGAGTCGGACCGGGGGACAACGCAGTATTTT.

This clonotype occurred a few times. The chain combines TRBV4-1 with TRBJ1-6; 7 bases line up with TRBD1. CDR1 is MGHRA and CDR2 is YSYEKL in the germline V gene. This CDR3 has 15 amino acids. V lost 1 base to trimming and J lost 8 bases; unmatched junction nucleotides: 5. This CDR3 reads CASSQGQGNDSPLHF. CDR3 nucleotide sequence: TGCGCCAGCAGCCAAGGACAGGGTAACGATTCACCCCTCCACTTT.

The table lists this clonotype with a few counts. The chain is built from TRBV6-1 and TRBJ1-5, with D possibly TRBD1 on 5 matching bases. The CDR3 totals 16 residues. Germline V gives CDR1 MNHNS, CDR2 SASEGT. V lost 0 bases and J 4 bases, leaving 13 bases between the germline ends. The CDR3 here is CASSEAPGLGNQPQHF. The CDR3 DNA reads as TGTGCCAGCAGTGAAGCCCCAGGGTTGGGGAATCAGCCCCAGCATTTT.

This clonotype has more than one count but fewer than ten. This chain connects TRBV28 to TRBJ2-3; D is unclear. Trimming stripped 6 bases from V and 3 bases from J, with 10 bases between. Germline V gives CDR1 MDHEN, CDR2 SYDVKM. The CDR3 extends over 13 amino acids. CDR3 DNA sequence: TGTGCCAGCAGCCCCCCGGCGACAGATACGCAGTATTTT. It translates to CASSPPATDTQYF.

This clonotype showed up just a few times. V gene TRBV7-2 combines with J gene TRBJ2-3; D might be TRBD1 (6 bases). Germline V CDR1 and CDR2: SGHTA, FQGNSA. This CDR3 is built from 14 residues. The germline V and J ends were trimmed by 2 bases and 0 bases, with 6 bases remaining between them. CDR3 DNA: TGTGCCAGCAGCTTACAGGGGAGCACAGATACGCAGTATTTT. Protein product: CASSLQGSTDTQYF.

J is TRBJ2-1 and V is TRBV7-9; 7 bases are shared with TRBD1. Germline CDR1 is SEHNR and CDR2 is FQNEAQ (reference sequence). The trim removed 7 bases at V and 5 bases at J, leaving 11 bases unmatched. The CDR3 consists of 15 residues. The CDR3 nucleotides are TGTGCCAGCACCTCCCCCGACAGGGATAACAATGAGCAGTTCTTC. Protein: CASTSPDRDNNEQFF.

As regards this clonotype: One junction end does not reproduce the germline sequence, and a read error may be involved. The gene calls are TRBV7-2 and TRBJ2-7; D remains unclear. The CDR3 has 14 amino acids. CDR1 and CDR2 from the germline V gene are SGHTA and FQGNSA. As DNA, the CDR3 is TGTGTCAGCAGCTTAGCCCCGTCCCAGCGCGAACAGTACTTC. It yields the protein CVSSLAPSQREQYF. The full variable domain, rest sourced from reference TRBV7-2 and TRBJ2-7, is GAGVSQSPSNKVTEKGKDVELRCDPISGHTALYWYRQSLGQGLEFLIYFQGNSAPDKSGLPSDRFSAERTGGSVSTLTIQRTQQEDSAVYLCVSSLAPSQREQYFGPGTRLTVT.

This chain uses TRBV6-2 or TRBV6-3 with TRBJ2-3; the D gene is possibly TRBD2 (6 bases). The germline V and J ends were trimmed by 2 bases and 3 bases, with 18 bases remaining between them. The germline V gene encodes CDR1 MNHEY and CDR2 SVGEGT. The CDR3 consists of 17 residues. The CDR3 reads CASSYLGASGLTDTQYF. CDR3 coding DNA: TGTGCCAGCAGTTACCTTGGCGCCAGCGGGTTGACAGATACGCAGTATTTT.

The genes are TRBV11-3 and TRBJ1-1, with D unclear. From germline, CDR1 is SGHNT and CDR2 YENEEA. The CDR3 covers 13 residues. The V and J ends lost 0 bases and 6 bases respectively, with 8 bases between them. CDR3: CASSLDMYAEAFF. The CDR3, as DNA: TGTGCCAGCAGCTTAGATATGTACGCTGAAGCTTTCTTT.

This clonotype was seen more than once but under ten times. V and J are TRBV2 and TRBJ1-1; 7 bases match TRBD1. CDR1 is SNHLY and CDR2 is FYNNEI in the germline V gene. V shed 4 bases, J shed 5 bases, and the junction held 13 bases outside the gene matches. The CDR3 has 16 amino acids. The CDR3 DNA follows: TGTGCCAGCAGTGCCACAGGGGTTTTGAGCCGGACTGAAGCTTTCTTT. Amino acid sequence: CASSATGVLSRTEAFF.

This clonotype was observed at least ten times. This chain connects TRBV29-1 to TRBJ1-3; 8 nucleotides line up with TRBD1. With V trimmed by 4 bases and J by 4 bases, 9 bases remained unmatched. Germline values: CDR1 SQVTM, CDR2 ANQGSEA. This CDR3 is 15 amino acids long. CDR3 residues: CSVGLGQGEGNTIYF. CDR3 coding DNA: TGCAGCGTTGGTCTCGGACAGGGCGAAGGAAACACCATATATTTT. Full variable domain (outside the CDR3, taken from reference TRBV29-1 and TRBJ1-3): SAVISQKPSRDICQRGTSLTIQCQVDSQVTMMFWYRQQPGQSLTLIATANQGSEATYESGFVIDKFPISRPNLTFSTLTVSNMSPEDSSIYLCSVGLGQGEGNTIYFGEGSWLTVV.

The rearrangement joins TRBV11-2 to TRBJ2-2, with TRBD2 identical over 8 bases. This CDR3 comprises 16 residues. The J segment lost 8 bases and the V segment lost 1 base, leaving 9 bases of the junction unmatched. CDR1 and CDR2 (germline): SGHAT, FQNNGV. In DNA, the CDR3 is TGTGCCAGCAGCTTAGCTGGCTCAGCGGGAGCTGGGGAGCTGTTTTTT. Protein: CASSLAGSAGAGELFF. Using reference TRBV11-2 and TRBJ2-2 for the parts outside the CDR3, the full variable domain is EAGVAQSPRYKIIEKRQSVAFWCNPISGHATLYWYQQILGQGPKLLIQFQNNGVVDDSQLPKDRFSAERLKGVDSTLKIQPAKLEDSAVYLCASSLAGSAGAGELFFGEGSRLTVL.

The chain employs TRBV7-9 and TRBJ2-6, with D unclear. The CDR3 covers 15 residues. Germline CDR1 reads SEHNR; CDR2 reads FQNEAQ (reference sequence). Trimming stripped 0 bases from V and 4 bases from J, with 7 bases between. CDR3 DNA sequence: TGTGCCAGCAGCTTAGCTGAGTCGGGGGCCAACGTCCTGACTTTC. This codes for CASSLAESGANVLTF.

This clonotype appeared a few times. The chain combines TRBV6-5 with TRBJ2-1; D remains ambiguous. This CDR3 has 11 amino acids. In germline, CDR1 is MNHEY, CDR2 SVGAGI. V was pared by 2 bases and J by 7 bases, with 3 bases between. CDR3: CASSYTNEQFF. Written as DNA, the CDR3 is TGTGCCAGCAGTTACACTAATGAGCAGTTCTTC.

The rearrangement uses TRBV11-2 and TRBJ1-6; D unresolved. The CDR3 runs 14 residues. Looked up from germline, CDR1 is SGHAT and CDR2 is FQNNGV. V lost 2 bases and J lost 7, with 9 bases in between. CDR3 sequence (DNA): TGTGCCAGCAGCTTAAGGAGGGTGAATTCACCCCTCCACTTT. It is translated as CASSLRRVNSPLHF.